These T cell receptor beta chains were read from a single sample in a study of shared clonotypes between healthy human individuals. TCRdb keeps only in-frame clones here, not all; method: immunoSEQ multiplex PCR. The sample lists about 1.5 million clones, 98% occurring once. What was sequenced was naive CD4+ T cells sorted from blood. These receptors were taken from a young man in good health. The CDR3 runs from the conserved cysteine through the conserved F or W. The D gene is left open where the match is weak. Rows give clone size only sometimes, using once, few, many, or a class for an expanded clone.

V gene	clone size	D gene	J gene	CDR3 protein	CDR3 DNA
TRBV11-3	-	-	TRBJ1-4	CASAGTLEKLFF	TGTGCCAGCGCCGGGACGCTGGAAAAACTGTTTTTT
TRBV6-1	-	-	TRBJ2-1	CASSEVAETYNEQFF	TGTGCCAGCAGTGAAGTGGCGGAGACCTACAATGAGCAGTTCTTC
TRBV7-2	-	TRBD2	TRBJ2-7	CASSLVLLAGGPVEQYF	TGTGCCAGCAGCTTAGTACTCTTAGCGGGAGGGCCGGTGGAGCAGTACTTC
TRBV7-8	-	-	TRBJ2-2	CASSLERGNGELFF	TGTGCCAGCAGCCTAGAGAGGGGTAACGGGGAGCTGTTTTTT
TRBV5-1	-	TRBD1	TRBJ2-2	CASSARTGEVSGELFF	TGCGCCAGCAGCGCCAGGACAGGGGAGGTGTCCGGGGAGCTGTTTTTT
TRBV2	-	-	TRBJ2-7	CASSDLGSLYEQYF	TGTGCCAGCAGTGACCTCGGGAGCCTGTACGAGCAGTACTTC
TRBV10-1	-	TRBD1	TRBJ1-1	CASSESPGGEREIEAFF	TGCGCCAGCAGTGAGTCTCCAGGGGGCGAACGCGAAATTGAAGCTTTCTTT
TRBV15	-	-	TRBJ2-2	CATSRGRGTYTGELFF	TGTGCCACCAGCAGAGGGAGGGGCACCTACACCGGGGAGCTGTTTTTT
TRBV28	-	TRBD2	TRBJ2-5	CASSPPPGGIQYF	TGTGCCAGCAGTCCCCCCCCGGGGGGGATCCAGTACTTC
TRBV19	-	-	TRBJ1-5	CASTSTGTNQPQHF	TGTGCCAGTACCTCCACAGGCACCAATCAGCCCCAGCATTTT
TRBV19	-	TRBD2	TRBJ2-7	CASSIGLAGEPVFYEQYF	TGTGCCAGTAGTATTGGGCTAGCGGGAGAGCCGGTCTTCTACGAGCAGTACTTC
TRBV28	-	-	TRBJ2-7	CASSPPAYEQYF	TGTGCCAGCAGTCCGCCCGCCTACGAGCAGTACTTC
TRBV7-6	-	TRBD1	TRBJ2-7	CASSEQGPEQYF	TGTGCCAGCAGCGAACAGGGGCCCGAGCAGTACTTC
TRBV18	once	TRBD2	TRBJ2-1	CASSRTSSEYNEQFF	TGTGCCAGCTCACGGACTAGTTCGGAATACAATGAGCAGTTCTTC
TRBV10-3	-	-	TRBJ2-7	CAIKTQGSSSYEQYF	TGTGCCATCAAGACCCAGGGGTCCAGCTCCTACGAGCAGTACTTC
TRBV30	-	TRBD1	TRBJ1-1	CAFNRGDEAFF	TGTGCCTTCAACAGGGGAGATGAGGCTTTCTTT
TRBV5-1	-	TRBD1	TRBJ2-1	CASSQGQDPYNEQFF	TGCGCCAGCTCCCAGGGACAGGACCCCTACAATGAGCAGTTCTTC
TRBV27	-	-	TRBJ2-7	CASSLSPDMREGEQYF	TGTGCCAGCAGTTTATCACCGGACATGCGGGAAGGCGAGCAGTACTTC
TRBV7-2	-	TRBD2	TRBJ2-5	CASSSGGRTSGRRLETQYF	TGTGCCAGCAGCTCAGGGGGAAGGACTAGCGGGAGGAGGTTGGAGACCCAGTACTTC
TRBV4-3	once	-	TRBJ2-7	CASSQDVPYEQYF	TGCGCCAGCAGCCAAGATGTCCCCTACGAGCAGTACTTC
TRBV5-4	-	TRBD2	TRBJ2-7	CASSLVLVGLAGVYEQYF	TGTGCCAGCAGCTTGGTTTTAGTCGGTCTAGCGGGAGTATACGAGCAGTACTTC
TRBV18	-	-	TRBJ1-5	CASSPPSNQPQHF	TGTGCCAGCTCACCCCCCAGCAATCAGCCCCAGCATTTT
TRBV18	once	-	TRBJ2-2	CASSPGNTGELFF	TGTGCCAGCTCACCAGGAAACACCGGGGAGCTGTTTTTT
TRBV7-9	-	-	TRBJ1-3	CASSSRDVNSGNTIYF	TGTGCCAGCAGCTCGCGGGACGTCAACTCTGGAAACACCATATATTTT
TRBV4-1	few	-	TRBJ1-5	CASSQALDQPQHF	TGCGCCAGCAGCCAAGCCCTCGATCAGCCCCAGCATTTT
TRBV18	once	TRBD2	TRBJ2-1	CASSPGLAFYNEQFF	TGTGCCAGCTCACCCGGACTAGCCTTCTACAATGAGCAGTTCTTC
TRBV28	-	-	TRBJ2-7	CASSTASYEQYF	TGTGCCAGCAGTACCGCCTCCTACGAGCAGTACTTC
TRBV18	-	TRBD1	TRBJ2-7	CASSRDRATYEQYF	TGTGCCAGCTCTCGTGACAGGGCAACCTACGAGCAGTACTTC
TRBV5-1	-	-	TRBJ2-2	CASSLGVVAGITGELFF	TGCGCCAGCAGCTTGGGAGTTGTGGCGGGGATCACCGGGGAGCTGTTTTTT
TRBV4-2	-	TRBD2	TRBJ2-3	CASSQDELAGDPDTQYF	TGTGCCAGCAGCCAAGATGAGCTAGCGGGAGACCCAGATACGCAGTATTTT
TRBV27	-	-	TRBJ2-3	CASSPHTGAGMDTQYF	TGTGCCAGCAGTCCCCATACGGGGGCTGGGATGGATACGCAGTATTTT
TRBV5-5	-	-	TRBJ2-1	CASSRHIQENNEQFF	TGTGCCAGCAGCCGCCACATCCAGGAAAACAATGAGCAGTTCTTC
TRBV7-8	-	-	TRBJ2-7	CASSRTSASYEQYF	TGTGCCAGCAGCCGTACAAGCGCCTCCTACGAGCAGTACTTC
TRBV5-1	-	-	TRBJ2-1	CASSPGLQPTSSYNEQFF	TGCGCCAGCAGCCCGGGACTCCAACCCACGAGCTCCTACAATGAGCAGTTCTTC
TRBV7-9	-	-	TRBJ2-1	CATGREWRSYNEQFF	TGTGCCACCGGTCGGGAGTGGAGGTCCTACAATGAGCAGTTCTTC
TRBV28	-	-	TRBJ2-7	CASSLGGAVHEQYF	TGTGCCAGCAGTTTAGGGGGGGCAGTGCACGAGCAGTACTTC
TRBV11-2	-	-	TRBJ2-7	CASSLGGGWGYEQYF	TGTGCCAGCAGCTTAGGTGGGGGCTGGGGCTACGAGCAGTACTTC
TRBV5-4	-	-	TRBJ1-1	CASSPTRPQGNTEAFF	TGTGCCAGCAGTCCTACCCGACCGCAGGGGAACACTGAAGCTTTCTTT
TRBV13	-	TRBD2	TRBJ2-1	CASSSGTSGRAKASYNEQFF	TGTGCCAGCAGCTCCGGGACTAGCGGGAGGGCCAAGGCCTCCTACAATGAGCAGTTCTTC
TRBV2	-	-	TRBJ2-6	CASREQGSGANVLTF	TGTGCCAGCAGGGAACAGGGCTCTGGGGCCAACGTCCTGACTTTC
TRBV5-1	-	TRBD2	TRBJ2-5	CASSLAVTSGRPYQETQYF	TGCGCCAGCAGCTTGGCCGTCACTAGCGGGAGGCCGTACCAAGAGACCCAGTACTTC
TRBV29-1	-	TRBD1	TRBJ1-1	CSVKGQANTEAFF	TGCAGCGTAAAGGGACAGGCAAACACTGAAGCTTTCTTT
TRBV15	-	TRBD1	TRBJ2-3	CATRGGGTDTQYF	TGTGCCACCCGAGGGGGCGGCACAGATACGCAGTATTTT
TRBV5-5	-	TRBD1	TRBJ2-1	CASSLPGQGPYNEQFF	TGTGCCAGCAGCTTGCCCGGACAGGGCCCCTACAATGAGCAGTTCTTC
TRBV11-3	-	TRBD1	TRBJ2-3	CASSLVTGVEDTDTQYF	TGTGCCAGCAGCTTAGTTACAGGGGTCGAGGACACAGATACGCAGTATTTT
TRBV15	-	-	TRBJ2-1	CATSLRREQFF	TGTGCCACCAGCCTCCGGAGGGAGCAGTTCTTC
TRBV30	-	-	TRBJ1-2	CAWKGDGYTF	TGTGCCTGGAAAGGGGATGGCTACACCTTC
TRBV6-1	-	-	TRBJ1-5	CASNWAGTSNQPQHF	TGTGCCAGCAATTGGGCAGGTACAAGCAATCAGCCCCAGCATTTT
TRBV27	-	-	TRBJ2-7	CASRASGNYEQYF	TGTGCCAGCAGAGCCAGCGGTAATTACGAGCAGTACTTC
TRBV9	-	TRBD2	TRBJ2-7	CASSVAGLAGGEQYF	TGTGCCAGCAGCGTAGCAGGGCTAGCGGGAGGGGAGCAGTACTTC
TRBV10-2	-	-	TRBJ2-1	CASRDRPGSYNEQFF	TGCGCCAGCAGGGACCGACCCGGCTCCTACAATGAGCAGTTCTTC
TRBV6-5	-	TRBD2	TRBJ2-7	CASGGGYEQYF	TGTGCCAGCGGGGGGGGATACGAGCAGTACTTC
TRBV5-1	few	-	TRBJ2-2	CASSLGDTGELFF	TGCGCCAGCAGCTTGGGGGACACCGGGGAGCTGTTTTTT
TRBV5-4	-	-	TRBJ1-1	CASSPTAHMNTEAFF	TGTGCCAGCAGCCCCACAGCACACATGAACACTGAAGCTTTCTTT
TRBV27	-	TRBD1	TRBJ1-2	CASSRSGTGAHVTF	TGTGCCAGCAGTCGATCGGGGACAGGGGCTCATGTTACCTTC
TRBV27	-	-	TRBJ2-1	CASSATRFNEQFF	TGTGCCAGCAGCGCTACTAGATTCAATGAGCAGTTCTTC
TRBV18	-	-	TRBJ2-2	CASSPRTSANTGELFF	TGTGCCAGCTCACCACGGACGTCAGCGAACACCGGGGAGCTGTTTTTT
TRBV9	-	-	TRBJ2-5	CASSVAAVQETQYF	TGTGCCAGCAGCGTAGCGGCGGTCCAAGAGACCCAGTACTTC